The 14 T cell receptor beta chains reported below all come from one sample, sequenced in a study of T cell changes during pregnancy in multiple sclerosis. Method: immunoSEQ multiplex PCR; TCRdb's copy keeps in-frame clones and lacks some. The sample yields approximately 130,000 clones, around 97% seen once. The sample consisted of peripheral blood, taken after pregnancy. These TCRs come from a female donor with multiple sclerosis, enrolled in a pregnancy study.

The CDR3 sequence is CASSNPRWGSGYTF. CDR3 DNA: TGTGCCAGCAGTAATCCACGGTGGGGCTCTGGCTACACCTTC. This chain links TRBV7-2 with TRBJ1-2; D is possibly TRBD1 (5 bases). Germline values: CDR1 SGHTA, CDR2 FQGNSA. The CDR3 extends over 14 amino acids. V gave up 6 bases and J gave up 7 bases, with 18 bases separating them.

The CDR3 reads CASSFRPNLGLAGGKYEQYF. CDR3 DNA: TGTGCCAGCAGCTTTCGGCCCAATCTCGGACTAGCGGGAGGAAAATACGAGCAGTACTTC. The V call is TRBV5-8, the J call TRBJ2-7; 14 positions match TRBD2. The germline V gene has CDR1 SGHTS and CDR2 YDEGEE. Trimming removed 2 bases from V and 4 bases from J; junction bases left unmatched: 17. The CDR3 covers 20 residues.

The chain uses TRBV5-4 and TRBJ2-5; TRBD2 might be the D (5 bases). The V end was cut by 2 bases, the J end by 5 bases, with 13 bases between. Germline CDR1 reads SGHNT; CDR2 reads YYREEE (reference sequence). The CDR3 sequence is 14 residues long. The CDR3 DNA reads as TGTGCCAGCAGCTTAGCGGACTCGCGGGAGACCCAGTACTTC. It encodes CASSLADSRETQYF. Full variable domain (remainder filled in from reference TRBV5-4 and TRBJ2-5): ETGVTQSPTHLIKTRGQQVTLRCSSQSGHNTVSWYQQALGQGPQFIFQYYREEENGRGNFPPRFSGLQFPNYSSELNVNALELDDSALYLCASSLADSRETQYFGPGTRLLVL.

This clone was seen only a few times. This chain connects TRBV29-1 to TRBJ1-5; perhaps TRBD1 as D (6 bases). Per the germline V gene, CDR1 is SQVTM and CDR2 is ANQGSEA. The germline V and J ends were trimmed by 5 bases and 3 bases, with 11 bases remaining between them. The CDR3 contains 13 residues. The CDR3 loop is CSVQQGPNQPQHF. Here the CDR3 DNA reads TGCAGCGTTCAACAGGGCCCCAATCAGCCCCAGCATTTT.

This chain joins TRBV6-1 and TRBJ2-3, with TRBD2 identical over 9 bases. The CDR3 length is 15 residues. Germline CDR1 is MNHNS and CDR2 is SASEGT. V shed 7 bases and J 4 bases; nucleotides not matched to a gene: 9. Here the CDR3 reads CASILLAGSADTQYF. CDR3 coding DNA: TGTGCCAGCATTCTTCTAGCGGGAAGTGCAGATACGCAGTATTTT.

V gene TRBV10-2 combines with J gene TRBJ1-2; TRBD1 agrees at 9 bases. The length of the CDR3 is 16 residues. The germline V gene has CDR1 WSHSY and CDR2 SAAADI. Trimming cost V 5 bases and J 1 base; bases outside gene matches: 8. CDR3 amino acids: CASSPEGTGNNYGYTF. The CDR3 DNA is TGCGCCAGCAGTCCAGAAGGGACAGGGAATAACTATGGCTACACCTTC.

CDR3 DNA: TGTGCCAGCAGCTTAGGGCAGGGGGGAACCTATGGCTACACCTTC. Translation gives CASSLGQGGTYGYTF. The chain has TRBV7-2 and TRBJ1-2; TRBD1 aligns across 7 bases. V dropped 1 base and J dropped 4; count of bases not matched to a gene: 6. The CDR3 runs 15 residues. Germline assignment: CDR1 SGHTA and CDR2 FQGNSA.

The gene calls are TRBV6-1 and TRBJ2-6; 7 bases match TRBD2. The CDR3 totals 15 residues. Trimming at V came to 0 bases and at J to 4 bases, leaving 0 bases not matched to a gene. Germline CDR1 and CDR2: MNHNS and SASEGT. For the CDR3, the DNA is TGTGCCAGCAGTGAAGCGCGGGGGGGGGCCAACGTCCTGACTTTC. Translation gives CASSEARGGANVLTF.

Here the CDR3 DNA reads TGTGCCAGCAGTCGGACAGGCCGGTCGGGCTACACCTTC. Its translation is CASSRTGRSGYTF. The genes are TRBV27 and TRBJ1-2; 7 nucleotides line up with TRBD1. Germline lookup yields CDR1 MNHEY and CDR2 SMNVEV (reference sequence). This CDR3 contains 13 residues. After removal of 5 bases from V and 8 bases from J, the junction contained 8 bases not matched to a gene.

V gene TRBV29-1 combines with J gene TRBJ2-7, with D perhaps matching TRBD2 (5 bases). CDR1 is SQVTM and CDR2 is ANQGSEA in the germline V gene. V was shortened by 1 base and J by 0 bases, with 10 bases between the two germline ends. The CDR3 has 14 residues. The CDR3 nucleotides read TGCAGCGTTGAAGGGTTAGGGAGCTCCTACGAGCAGTACTTC. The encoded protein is CSVEGLGSSYEQYF.

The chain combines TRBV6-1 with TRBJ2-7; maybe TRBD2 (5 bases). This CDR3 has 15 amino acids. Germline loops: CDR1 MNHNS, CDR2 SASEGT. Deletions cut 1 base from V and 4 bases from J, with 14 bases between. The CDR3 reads CASSEVGFGGYEQYF. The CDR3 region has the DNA TGTGCCAGCAGTGAAGTGGGGTTTGGAGGTTACGAGCAGTACTTC.

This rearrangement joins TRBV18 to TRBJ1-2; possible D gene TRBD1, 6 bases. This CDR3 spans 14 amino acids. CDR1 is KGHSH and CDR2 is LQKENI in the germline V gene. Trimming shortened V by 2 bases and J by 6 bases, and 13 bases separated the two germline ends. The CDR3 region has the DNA TGTGCCAGCTCACCAGAGGGGGTGAGGGATGGCTACACCTTC. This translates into CASSPEGVRDGYTF.

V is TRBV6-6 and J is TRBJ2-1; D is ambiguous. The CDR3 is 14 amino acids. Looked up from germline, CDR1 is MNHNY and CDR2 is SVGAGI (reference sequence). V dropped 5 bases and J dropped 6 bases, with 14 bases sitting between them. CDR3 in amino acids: CASSPSGAPNEQFF. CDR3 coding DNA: TGTGCCAGCAGTCCCTCCGGAGCCCCCAATGAGCAGTTCTTC.

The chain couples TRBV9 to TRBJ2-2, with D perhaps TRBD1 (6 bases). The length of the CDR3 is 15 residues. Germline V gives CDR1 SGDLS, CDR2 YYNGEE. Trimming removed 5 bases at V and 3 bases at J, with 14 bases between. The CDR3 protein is CASRETGLDTGELFF. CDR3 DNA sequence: TGTGCCAGCAGGGAAACAGGGCTCGACACCGGGGAGCTGTTTTTT.